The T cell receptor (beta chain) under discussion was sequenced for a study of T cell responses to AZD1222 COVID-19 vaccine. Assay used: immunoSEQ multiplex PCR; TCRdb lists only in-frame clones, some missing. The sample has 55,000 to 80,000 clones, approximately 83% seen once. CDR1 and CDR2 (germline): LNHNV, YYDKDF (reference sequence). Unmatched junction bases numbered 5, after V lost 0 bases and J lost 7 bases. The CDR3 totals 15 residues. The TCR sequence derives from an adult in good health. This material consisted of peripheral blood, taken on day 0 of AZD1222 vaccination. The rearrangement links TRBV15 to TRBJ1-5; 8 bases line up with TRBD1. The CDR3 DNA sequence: TGTGCCACCAGCAGAGATGGACAGGGTAGCCAGCCCCAGCATTTT. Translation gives CATSRDGQGSQPQHF.